This T cell receptor (beta chain) was found in a study of lymphopenia after photon versus proton radiotherapy. The germline V gene has CDR1 MNHNS and CDR2 SASEGT. The CDR3 is 15 amino acids. Trimming removed 2 bases from V and 5 bases from J; junction bases left unmatched: 8. Whole-study findings and limits: Survival link was tested only in deceased patients; proton benefit remains a possibility.

Method: immunoSEQ multiplex PCR; TCRdb's copy keeps in-frame clones and lacks some. The sample holds 65,000 or so clones; around 90% are singletons and the top ten take about 13%. This clone was seen a single time. What it binds is unknown. The input for sequencing was peripheral blood, taken from a patient treated with proton-based radiotherapy. This receptor was identified in a man at least 80 years old with esophageal cancer. The chain uses TRBV6-1 and TRBJ2-5, with 7 bases matching TRBD1. CDR3 sequence reads: CASSELAGGVETQYF. The CDR3 bases are TGTGCCAGCAGTGAATTGGCAGGGGGAGTTGAGACCCAGTACTTC.